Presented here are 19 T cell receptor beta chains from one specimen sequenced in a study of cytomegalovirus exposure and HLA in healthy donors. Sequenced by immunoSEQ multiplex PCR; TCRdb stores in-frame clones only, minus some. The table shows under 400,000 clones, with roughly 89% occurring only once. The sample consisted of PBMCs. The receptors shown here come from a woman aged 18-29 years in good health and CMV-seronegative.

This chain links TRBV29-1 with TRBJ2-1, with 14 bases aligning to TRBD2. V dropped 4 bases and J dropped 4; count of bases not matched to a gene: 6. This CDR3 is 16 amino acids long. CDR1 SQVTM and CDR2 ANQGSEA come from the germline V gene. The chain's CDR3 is CSVVVTSGGDYNEQFF. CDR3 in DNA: TGCAGCGTTGTGGTGACTAGCGGGGGGGATTACAATGAGCAGTTCTTC.

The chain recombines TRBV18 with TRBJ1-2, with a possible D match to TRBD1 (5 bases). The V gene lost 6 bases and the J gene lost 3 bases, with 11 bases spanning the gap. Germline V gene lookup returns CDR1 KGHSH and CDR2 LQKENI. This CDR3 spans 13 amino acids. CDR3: CASSEGVDYGYTF. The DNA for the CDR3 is TGTGCCAGCTCTGAAGGGGTCGACTATGGCTACACCTTC.

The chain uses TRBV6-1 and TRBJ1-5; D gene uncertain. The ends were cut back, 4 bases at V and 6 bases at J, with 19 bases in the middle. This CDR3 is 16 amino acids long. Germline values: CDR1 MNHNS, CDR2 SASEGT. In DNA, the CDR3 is TGTGCCAGCAGTGTCCAGAGAGCCGGCCGCGGTCAGCCCCAGCATTTT. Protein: CASSVQRAGRGQPQHF.

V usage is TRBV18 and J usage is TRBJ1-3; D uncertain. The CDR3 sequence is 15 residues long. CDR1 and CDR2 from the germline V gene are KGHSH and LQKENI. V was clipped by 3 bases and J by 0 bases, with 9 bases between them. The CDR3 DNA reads TGTGCCAGCTCACCCGGAGTGGCCTCTGGAAACACCATATATTTT. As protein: CASSPGVASGNTIYF.

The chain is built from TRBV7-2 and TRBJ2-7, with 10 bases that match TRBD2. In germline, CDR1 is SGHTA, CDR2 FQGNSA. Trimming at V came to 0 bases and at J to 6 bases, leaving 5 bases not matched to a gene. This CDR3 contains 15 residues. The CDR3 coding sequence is TGTGCCAGCAGCTTAGCGTGGCTAGCGGGAGCCGAGCAGTACTTC. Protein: CASSLAWLAGAEQYF.

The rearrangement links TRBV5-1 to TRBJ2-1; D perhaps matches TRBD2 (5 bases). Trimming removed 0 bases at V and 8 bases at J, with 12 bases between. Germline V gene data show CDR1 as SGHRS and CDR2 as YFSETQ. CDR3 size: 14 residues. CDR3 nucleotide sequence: TGCGCCAGCAGCTTGGTCCGGGGTGACGATGAGCAGTTCTTC. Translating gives CASSLVRGDDEQFF.

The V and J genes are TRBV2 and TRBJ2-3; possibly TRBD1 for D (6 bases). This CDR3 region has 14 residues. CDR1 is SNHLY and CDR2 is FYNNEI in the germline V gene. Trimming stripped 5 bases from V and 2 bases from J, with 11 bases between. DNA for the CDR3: TGTGCCAGCAGTCCCCGGGACAACACAGATACGCAGTATTTT. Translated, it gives CASSPRDNTDTQYF.

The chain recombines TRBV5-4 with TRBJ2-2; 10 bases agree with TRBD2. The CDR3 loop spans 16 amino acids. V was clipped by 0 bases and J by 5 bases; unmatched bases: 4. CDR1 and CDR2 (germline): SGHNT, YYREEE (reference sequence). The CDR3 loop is CASSLVLAGATGELFF. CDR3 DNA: TGTGCCAGCAGCTTGGTCCTAGCGGGAGCGACCGGGGAGCTGTTTTTT. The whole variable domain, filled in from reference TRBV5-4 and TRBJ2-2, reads ETGVTQSPTHLIKTRGQQVTLRCSSQSGHNTVSWYQQALGQGPQFIFQYYREEENGRGNFPPRFSGLQFPNYSSELNVNALELDDSALYLCASSLVLAGATGELFFGEGSRLTVL.

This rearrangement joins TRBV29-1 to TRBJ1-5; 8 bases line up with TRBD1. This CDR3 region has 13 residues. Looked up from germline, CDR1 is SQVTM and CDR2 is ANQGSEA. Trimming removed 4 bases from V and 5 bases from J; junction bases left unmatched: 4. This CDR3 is CSVADRGDQPQHF. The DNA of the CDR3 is TGCAGCGTTGCCGACAGGGGAGATCAGCCCCAGCATTTT.

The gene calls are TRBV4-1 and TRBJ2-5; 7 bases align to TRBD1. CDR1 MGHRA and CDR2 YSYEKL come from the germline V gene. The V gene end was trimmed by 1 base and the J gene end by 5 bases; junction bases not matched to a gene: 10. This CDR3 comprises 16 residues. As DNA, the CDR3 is TGCGCCAGCAGCCAAGTGGCAGGGGGTGTTAGTGAGACCCAGTACTTC. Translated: CASSQVAGGVSETQYF.

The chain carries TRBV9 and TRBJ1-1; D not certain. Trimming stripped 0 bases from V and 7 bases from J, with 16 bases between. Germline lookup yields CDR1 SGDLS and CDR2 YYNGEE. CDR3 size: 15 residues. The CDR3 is CASSVVEVGWVEAFF. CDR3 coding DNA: TGTGCCAGCAGCGTAGTAGAGGTCGGGTGGGTTGAAGCTTTCTTT.

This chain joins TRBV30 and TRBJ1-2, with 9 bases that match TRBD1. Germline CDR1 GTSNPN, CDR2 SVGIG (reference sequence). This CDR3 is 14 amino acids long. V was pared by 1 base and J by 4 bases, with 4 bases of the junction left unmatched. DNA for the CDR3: TGTGCCTGGAGTGGCGGACAGGGGAGCTATGGCTACACCTTC. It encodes CAWSGGQGSYGYTF.

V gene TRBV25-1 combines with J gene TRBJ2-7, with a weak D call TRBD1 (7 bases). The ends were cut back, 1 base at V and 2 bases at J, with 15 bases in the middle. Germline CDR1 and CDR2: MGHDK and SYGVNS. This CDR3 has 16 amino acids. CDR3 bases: TGTGCCAGCAGTGAATCCAGGGGGGCCAAGCCCTACGAGCAGTACTTC. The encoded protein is CASSESRGAKPYEQYF.

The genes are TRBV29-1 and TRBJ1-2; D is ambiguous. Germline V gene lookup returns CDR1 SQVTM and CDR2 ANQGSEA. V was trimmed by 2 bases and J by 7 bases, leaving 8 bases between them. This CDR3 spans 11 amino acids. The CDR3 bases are TGCAGCGTTGAAAGGGAGGGTGGCTACACCTTC. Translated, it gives CSVEREGGYTF.

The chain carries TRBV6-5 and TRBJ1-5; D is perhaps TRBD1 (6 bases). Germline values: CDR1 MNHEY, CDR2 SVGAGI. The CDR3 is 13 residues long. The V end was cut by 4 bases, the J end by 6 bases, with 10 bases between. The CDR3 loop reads CASSSQGSQPQHF. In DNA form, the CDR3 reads TGTGCCAGCAGTTCCCAGGGGTCTCAGCCCCAGCATTTT.

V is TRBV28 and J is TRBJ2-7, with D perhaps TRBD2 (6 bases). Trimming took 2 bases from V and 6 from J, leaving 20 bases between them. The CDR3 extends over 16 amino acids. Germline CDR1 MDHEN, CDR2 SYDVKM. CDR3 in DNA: TGTGCCAGCAGTTTAGCCGGAGGGGTCGTCCGCGGCGAGCAGTACTTC. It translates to CASSLAGGVVRGEQYF.

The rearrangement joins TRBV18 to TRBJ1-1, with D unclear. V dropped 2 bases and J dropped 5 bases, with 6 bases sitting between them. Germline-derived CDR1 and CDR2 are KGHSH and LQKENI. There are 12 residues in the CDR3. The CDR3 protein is CASSPSRTEAFF. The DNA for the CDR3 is TGTGCCAGCTCACCAAGTCGGACTGAAGCTTTCTTT.

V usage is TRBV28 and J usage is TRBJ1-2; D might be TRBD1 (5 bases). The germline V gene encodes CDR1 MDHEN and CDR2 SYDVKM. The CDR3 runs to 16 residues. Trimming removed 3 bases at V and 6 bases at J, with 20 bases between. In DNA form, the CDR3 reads TGTGCCAGCAGTTTCCCCAATCCCAGGGAGGGTCATGGCTACACCTTC. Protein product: CASSFPNPREGHGYTF.

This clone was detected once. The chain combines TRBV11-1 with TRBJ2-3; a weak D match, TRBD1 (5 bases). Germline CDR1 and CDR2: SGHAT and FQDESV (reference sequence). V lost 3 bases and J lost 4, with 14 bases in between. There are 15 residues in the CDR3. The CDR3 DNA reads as TGTGCCAGCAGCTTTGGGGCAGCTCACTCAGATACGCAGTATTTT. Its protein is CASSFGAAHSDTQYF.